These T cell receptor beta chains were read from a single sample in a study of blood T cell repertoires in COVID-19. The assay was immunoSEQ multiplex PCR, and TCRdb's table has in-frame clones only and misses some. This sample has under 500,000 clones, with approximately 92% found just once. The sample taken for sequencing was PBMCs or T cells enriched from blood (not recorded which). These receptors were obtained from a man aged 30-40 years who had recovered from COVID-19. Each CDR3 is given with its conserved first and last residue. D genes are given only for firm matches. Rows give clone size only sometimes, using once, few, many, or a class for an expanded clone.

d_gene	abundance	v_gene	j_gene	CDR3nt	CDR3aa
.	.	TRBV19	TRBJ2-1	TGTGCCAGTAGTCCCGGGTGGGGCGCTGAAAATGAGCAGTTCTTC	CASSPGWGAENEQFF
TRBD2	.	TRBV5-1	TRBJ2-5	TGCGCCAGCAGCCGGACTAGCCAAGAGACCCAGTACTTC	CASSRTSQETQYF
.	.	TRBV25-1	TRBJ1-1	TGTGCCAGCAGTCAACCCGGGGTGAACACTGAAGCTTTCTTT	CASSQPGVNTEAFF
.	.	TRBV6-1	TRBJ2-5	TGTGCCAGCAGTGACCCGGGACAAGTGGTGGAGACCCAGTACTTC	CASSDPGQVVETQYF
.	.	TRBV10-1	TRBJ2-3	TGCGCCAGCAGTAGACTAGGCACAGATACGCAGTATTTT	CASSRLGTDTQYF
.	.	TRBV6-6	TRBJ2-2	TGTGCCAGCAGCCCTAGGTTTTATGCCGGGGAGCTGTTTTTT	CASSPRFYAGELFF
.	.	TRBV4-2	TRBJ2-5	TGTGCCAGCAGCCCATCGGAGGGGGCGGAATATGGGACCCAGTACTTC	CASSPSEGAEYGTQYF
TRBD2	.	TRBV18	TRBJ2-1	TGTGCCAGCTCACCACCGGGACTAGCGACCGAGAACGGGAATGAGCAGTTCTTC	CASSPPGLATENGNEQFF
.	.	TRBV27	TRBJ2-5	TGTGCCAGCAGTCCCCGCGGGGAGACCCAGTACTTC	CASSPRGETQYF
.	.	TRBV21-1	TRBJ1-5	TGTGCCAGCAGCATTCAGGGTGTGGGCAATCAGCCCCAGCATTTT	CASSIQGVGNQPQHF
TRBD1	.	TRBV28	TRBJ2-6	TGTGCCACAGGGGGCATTATTCGCTCTGGGGCCAACGTCCTGACTTTC	CATGGIIRSGANVLTF
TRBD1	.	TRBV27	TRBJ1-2	TGTGCCAGCAGTTTCTACAGGGGAGCTAACTATGGCTACACCTTC	CASSFYRGANYGYTF
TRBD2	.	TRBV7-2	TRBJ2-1	TGTGCCAGCGACTCTTATCCGGGACTAGCGCAGTTCTTC	CASDSYPGLAQFF
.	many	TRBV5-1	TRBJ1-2	TGCGCCAGCAGCTTGTCCTCCCCTACGACAGTTTACACCTTC	CASSLSSPTTVYTF
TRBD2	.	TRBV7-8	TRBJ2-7	TGTGCCAGCAGTCATAGCGGGAGTTTGACCTACGAGCAGTACTTC	CASSHSGSLTYEQYF